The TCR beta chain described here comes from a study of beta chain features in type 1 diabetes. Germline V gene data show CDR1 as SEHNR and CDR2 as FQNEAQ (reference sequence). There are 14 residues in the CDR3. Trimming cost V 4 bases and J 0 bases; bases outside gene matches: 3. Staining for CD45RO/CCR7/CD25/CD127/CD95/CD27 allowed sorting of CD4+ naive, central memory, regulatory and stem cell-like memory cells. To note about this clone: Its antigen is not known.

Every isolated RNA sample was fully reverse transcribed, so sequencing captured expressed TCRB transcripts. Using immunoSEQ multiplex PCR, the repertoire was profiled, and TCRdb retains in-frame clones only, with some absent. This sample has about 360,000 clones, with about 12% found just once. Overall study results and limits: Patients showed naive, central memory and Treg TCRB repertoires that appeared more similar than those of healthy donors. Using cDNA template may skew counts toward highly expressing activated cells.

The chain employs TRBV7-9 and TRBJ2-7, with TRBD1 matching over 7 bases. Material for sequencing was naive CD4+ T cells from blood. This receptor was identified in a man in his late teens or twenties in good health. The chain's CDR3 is CASSSRDSSYEQYF. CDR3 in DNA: TGTGCCAGCAGCTCCCGGGACAGCTCCTACGAGCAGTACTTC.